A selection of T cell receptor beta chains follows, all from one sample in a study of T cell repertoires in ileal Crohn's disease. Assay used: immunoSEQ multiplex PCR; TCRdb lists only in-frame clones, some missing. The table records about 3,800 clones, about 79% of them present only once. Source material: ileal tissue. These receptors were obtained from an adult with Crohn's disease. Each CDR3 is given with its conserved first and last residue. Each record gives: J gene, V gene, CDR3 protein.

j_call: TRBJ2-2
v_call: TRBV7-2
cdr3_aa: CASSLRVRAGGPGGELFF

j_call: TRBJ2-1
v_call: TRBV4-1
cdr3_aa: CASSQEQAGVGEQFF

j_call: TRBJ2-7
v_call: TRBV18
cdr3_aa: CASSPQTGSSYERYF

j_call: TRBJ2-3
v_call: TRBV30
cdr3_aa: CAWSVSASDTQYF

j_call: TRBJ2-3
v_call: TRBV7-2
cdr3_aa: CASSQSGFTDTQYF

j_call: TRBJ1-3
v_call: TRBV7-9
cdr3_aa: CASSLRHQDSGNTIYF

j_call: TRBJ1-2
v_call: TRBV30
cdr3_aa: CAWSRIQYPGQGYYGYTF

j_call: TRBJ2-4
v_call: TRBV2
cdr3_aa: CASSDRGVGNIQYF

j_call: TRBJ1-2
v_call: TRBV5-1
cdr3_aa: CASSLAVGHLNYGYTF

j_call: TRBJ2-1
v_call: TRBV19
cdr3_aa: CASSNRSPGQLWLDEQFF

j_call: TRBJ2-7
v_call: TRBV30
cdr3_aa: CAWTTGRGVPNYEQYF

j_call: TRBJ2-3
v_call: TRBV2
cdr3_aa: CASSLGGPTDTQYF

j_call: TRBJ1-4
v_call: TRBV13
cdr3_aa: CASSLGRGRGGEKLFF

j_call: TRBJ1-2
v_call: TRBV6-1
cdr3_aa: CASSARDRGKYGYTF

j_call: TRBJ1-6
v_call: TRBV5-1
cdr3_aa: CASSIHATENSPLHF

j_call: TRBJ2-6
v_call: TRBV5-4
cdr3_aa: CASSPGLAGVPRVLTF

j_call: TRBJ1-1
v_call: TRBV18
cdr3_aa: CASSPGLLNTEAFF

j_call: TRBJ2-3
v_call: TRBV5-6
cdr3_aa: CASSSGSAQYF

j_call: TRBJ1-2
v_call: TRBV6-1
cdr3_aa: CASSEGDRSIYGYTF

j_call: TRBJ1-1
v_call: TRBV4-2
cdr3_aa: CASSHLGQGFTEAFF

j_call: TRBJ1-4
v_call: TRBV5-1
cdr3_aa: CASSGLSDEKLFF

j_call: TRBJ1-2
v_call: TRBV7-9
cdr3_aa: CASSSPGTSNQLYGYTF

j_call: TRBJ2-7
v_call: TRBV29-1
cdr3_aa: CSVERGRGSSYEQYF

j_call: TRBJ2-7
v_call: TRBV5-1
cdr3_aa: CASSPLAGGTYEQYF

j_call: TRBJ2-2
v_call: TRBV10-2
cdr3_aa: CASSDSRRAATGELFF

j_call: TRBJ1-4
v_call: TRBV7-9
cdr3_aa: CASSLEGIDEKLFF

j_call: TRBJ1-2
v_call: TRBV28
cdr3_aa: CASSFPGGRGNGYTF

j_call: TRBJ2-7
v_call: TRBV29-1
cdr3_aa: CSVVFGTLGSSYEQYF

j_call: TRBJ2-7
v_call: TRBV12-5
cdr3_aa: CASARGTGQFYEQYF

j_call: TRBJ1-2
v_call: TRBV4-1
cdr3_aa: CASSQVQGPNNYGYTF

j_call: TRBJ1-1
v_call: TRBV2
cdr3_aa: CASTQGRDTEAFF

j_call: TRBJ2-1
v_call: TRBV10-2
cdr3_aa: CASSPGQGVGNEQFF

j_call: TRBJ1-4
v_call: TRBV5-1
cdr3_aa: CASSRTTGFAGNEKLFF

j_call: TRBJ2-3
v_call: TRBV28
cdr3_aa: CASTHGYNTDTQYF

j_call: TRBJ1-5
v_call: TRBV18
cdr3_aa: CASSDTGDQPQHF

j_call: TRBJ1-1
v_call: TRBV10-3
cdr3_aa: CAISEYRQGETEAFF

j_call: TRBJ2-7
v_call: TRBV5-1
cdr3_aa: CASSFKGAGRQQYF

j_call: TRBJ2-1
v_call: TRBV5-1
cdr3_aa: CASSLRLGTSIYNEQFF

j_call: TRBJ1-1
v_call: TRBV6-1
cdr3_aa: CASSAQGTGLNTEAFF

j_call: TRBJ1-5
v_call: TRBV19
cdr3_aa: CASRVGRGFLNRPQHF

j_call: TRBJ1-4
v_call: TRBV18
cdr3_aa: CASSPLATNEKLFF

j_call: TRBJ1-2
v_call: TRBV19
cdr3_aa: CASSPGQGIGGYTF

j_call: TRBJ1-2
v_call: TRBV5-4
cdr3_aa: CASSEGTGRAGGGYTF

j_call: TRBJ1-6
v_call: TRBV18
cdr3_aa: CASSPSRNSPLHF

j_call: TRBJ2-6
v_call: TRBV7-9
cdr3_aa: CASSLKRGFGANVLTF

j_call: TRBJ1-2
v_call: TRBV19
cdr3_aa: CASSIGAGDGYTF

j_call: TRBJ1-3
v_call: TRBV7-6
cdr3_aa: CASSPTGGSTGNTIYF

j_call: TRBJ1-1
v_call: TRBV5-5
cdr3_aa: CASRVTAEAFF

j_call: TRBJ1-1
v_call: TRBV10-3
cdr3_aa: CAIRGQMNTEAFF

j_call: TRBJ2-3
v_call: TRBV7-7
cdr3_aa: CASSLGLSGGDTQYF

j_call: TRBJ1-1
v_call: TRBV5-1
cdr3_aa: CASSLGTGVGNTEAFF

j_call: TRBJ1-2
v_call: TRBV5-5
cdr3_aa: CASSLGTNFRGGYTF